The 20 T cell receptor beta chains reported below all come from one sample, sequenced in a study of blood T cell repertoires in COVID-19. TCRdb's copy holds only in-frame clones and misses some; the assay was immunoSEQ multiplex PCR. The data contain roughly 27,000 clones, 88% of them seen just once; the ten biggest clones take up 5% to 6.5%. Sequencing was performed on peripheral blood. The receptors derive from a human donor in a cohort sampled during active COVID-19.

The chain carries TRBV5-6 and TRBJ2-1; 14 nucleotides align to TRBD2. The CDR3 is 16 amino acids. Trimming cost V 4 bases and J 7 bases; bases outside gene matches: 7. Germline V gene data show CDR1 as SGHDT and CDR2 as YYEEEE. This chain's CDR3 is CASSIPGLAGVNEQFF. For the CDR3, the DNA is TGTGCCAGCAGCATTCCGGGACTAGCGGGAGTGAATGAGCAGTTCTTC.

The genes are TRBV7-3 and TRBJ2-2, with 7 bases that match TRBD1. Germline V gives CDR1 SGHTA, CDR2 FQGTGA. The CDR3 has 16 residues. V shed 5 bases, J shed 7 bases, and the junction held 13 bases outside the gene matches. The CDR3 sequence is CASSPRPGGEGGELFF. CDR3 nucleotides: TGTGCCAGCAGCCCACGGCCAGGGGGTGAGGGCGGGGAGCTGTTTTTT.

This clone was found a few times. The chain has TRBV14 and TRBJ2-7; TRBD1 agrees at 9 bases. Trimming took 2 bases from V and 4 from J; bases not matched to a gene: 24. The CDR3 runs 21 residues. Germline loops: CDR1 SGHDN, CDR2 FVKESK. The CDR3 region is CASSQRRSRDRDLLTFYEQYF. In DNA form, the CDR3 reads TGTGCCAGCAGCCAACGCCGGTCCCGGGACAGGGACCTCCTCACTTTTTACGAGCAGTACTTC. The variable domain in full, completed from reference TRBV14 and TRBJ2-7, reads EAGVTQFPSHSVIEKGQTVTLRCDPISGHDNLYWYRRVMGKEIKFLLHFVKESKQDESGMPNNRFLAERTGGTYSTLKVQPAELEDSGVYFCASSQRRSRDRDLLTFYEQYFGPGTRLTVT.

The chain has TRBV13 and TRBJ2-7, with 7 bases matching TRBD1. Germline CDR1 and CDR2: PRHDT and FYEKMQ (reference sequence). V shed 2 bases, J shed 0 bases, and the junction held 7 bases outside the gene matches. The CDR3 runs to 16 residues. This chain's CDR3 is CASSLPPGGPSYEQYF. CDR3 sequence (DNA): TGTGCCAGCAGCTTACCCCCAGGGGGTCCCTCCTACGAGCAGTACTTC.

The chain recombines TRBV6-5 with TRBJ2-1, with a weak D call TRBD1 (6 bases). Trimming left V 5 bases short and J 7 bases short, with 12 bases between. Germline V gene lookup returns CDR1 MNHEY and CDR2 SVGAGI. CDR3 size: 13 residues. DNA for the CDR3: TGTGCCAGCAGTCCCAGGGGTCGGAATGAGCAGTTCTTC. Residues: CASSPRGRNEQFF.

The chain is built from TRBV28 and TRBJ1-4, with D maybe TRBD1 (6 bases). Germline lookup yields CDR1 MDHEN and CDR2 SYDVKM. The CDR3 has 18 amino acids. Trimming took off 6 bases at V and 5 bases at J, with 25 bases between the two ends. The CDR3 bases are TGTGCCAGCAGCTTAGAACAGGGATTGGGCTTCGAGAATGAAAAACTGTTTTTT. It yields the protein CASSLEQGLGFENEKLFF.

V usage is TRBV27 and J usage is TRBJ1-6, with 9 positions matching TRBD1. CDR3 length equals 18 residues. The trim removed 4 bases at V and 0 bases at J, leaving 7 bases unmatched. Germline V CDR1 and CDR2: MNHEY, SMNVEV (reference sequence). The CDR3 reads CASSSLRDRDSYNSPLHF. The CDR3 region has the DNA TGTGCCAGCAGTTCACTTCGGGACAGGGACTCCTATAATTCACCCCTCCACTTT.

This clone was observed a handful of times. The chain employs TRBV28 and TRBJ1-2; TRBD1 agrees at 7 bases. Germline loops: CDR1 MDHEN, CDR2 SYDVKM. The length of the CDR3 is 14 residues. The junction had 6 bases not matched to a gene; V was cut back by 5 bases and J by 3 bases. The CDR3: CASSDVQGYYGYTF. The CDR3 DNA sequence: TGTGCCAGCAGTGATGTACAGGGGTACTATGGCTACACCTTC.

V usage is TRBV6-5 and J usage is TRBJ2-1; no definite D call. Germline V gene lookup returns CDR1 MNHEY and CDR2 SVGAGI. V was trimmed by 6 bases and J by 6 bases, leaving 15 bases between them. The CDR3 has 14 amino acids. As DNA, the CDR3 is TGTGCCAGCAGGCCAGGTGCCCAGATCAATGAGCAGTTCTTC. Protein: CASRPGAQINEQFF.

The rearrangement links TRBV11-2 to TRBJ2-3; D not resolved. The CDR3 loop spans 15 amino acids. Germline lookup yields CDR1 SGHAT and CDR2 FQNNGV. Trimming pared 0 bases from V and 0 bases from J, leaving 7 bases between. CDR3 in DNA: TGTGCCAGCAGCTTAGAATTAGATAGCACAGATACGCAGTATTTT. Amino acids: CASSLELDSTDTQYF.

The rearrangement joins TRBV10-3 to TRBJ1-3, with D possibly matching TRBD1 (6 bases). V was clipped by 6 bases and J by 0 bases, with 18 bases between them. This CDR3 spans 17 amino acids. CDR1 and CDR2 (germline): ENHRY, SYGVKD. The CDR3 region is CAISRAGVGSSGNTIYF. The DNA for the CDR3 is TGTGCCATCAGCCGGGCAGGGGTAGGAAGCTCTGGAAACACCATATATTTT.

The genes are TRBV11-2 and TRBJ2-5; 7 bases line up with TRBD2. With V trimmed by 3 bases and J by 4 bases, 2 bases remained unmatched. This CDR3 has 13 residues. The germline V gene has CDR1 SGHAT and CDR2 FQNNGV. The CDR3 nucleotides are TGTGCCAGCAGCTTTGGGGGGGTAGAGACCCAGTACTTC. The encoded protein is CASSFGGVETQYF.

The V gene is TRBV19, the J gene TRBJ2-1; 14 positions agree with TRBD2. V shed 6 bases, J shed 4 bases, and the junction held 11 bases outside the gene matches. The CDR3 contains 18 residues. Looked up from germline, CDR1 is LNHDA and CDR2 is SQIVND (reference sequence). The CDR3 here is CASSHPRLAGGQYNEQFF. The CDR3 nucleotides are TGTGCCAGTAGCCATCCCCGACTAGCGGGGGGGCAATACAATGAGCAGTTCTTC.

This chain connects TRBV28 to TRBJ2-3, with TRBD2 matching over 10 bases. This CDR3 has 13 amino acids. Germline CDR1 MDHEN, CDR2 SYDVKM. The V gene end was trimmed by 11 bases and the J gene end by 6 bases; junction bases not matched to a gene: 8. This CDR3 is CAGAGGRFDTQYF. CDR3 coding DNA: TGTGCCGGAGCGGGGGGGCGCTTCGATACGCAGTATTTT.

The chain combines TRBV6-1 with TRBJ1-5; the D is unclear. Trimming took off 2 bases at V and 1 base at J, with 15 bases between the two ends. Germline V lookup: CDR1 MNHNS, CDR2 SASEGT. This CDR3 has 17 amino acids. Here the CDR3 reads CASSEPSGVFSNQPQHF. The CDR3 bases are TGTGCCAGCAGTGAACCGAGCGGGGTTTTCAGCAATCAGCCCCAGCATTTT.

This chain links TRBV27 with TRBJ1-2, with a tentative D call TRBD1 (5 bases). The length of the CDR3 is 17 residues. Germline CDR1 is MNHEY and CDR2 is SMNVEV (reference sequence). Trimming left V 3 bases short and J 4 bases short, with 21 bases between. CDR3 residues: CASSLDGGAADRYGYTF. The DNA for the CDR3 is TGTGCCAGCAGTTTGGATGGCGGGGCAGCTGACCGCTATGGCTACACCTTC.

DNA for the CDR3: TGTGCCAGCAGCCCCGGCGGGGAAAAACTGTTTTTT. Translation: CASSPGGEKLFF. The rearrangement joins TRBV11-2 to TRBJ1-4; D uncertain. V lost 5 bases and J 8 bases, leaving 9 bases between the germline ends. Germline lookup yields CDR1 SGHAT and CDR2 FQNNGV. The CDR3 covers 12 residues.

The CDR3 region is CASSPSATVKYF. The DNA for the CDR3 is TGTGCCAGCAGTCCGTCGGCGACAGTGAAGTACTTC. The chain joins TRBV28 to TRBJ2-7, with D tentatively TRBD1 (5 bases). This CDR3 has 12 amino acids. CDR1 and CDR2 from the germline V gene are MDHEN and SYDVKM. V lost 5 bases and J 11 bases, leaving 16 bases between the germline ends.

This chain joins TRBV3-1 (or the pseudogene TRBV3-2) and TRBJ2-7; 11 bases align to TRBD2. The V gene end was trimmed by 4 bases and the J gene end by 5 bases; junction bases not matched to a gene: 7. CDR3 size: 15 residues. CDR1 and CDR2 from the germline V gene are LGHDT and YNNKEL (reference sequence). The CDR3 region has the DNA TGTGCCAGCAGCCTAAAGGTAGCGGGGGGGGACGAGCAGTACTTC. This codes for CASSLKVAGGDEQYF.

CDR3 in DNA: TGTGCCAGCAGCTTAACAGACTACAATGAGCAGTTCTTC. Protein product: CASSLTDYNEQFF. This chain links TRBV5-6 with TRBJ2-1; D unresolved. CDR3 length equals 13 residues. V was shortened by 2 bases and J by 3 bases, with 6 bases between the two germline ends. The V gene's germline CDR1 is SGHDT and CDR2 YYEEEE.